This TCR beta chain was obtained from a study of CD8+CD57+ T cells in acquired aplastic anemia (dated by TCRdb to the late 2010s). A note on the overall study: DNA extracted from sorted CD4+ and CD8+ cells had a mean of approximately 3.3 ug, with a range of about 0.2 to 30 ug.

Profiling of TCR beta VDJ combinations and CDR3 sequences used genomic DNA as the template. An Illumina HiSeq 2000 was used for TCR repertoire sequencing. In the authors' own workflow: Repertoire assessment relied on Simpson's diversity index, CDR3 size and DJ length profiles, and TRBV/TRBJ rearrangement plots. The most abundant DNA sequence in the deep sequencing data was defined as the immunodominant clone. CDR3 amino acid sequences were screened for sharing across subjects and compared with published repertoires and the VDJdb database. TCRdb passed the public sequencing reads through fastp at Q25 and MiXCR, retaining productive beta sequences. Here each entry gathers all rows of one CDR3 protein and keeps the most common genes and DNA. These V and J calls are TCRdb output, not the study's own analysis. This sample lists hundreds of thousands of distinct CDR3 sequences; approximately 55% were detected once. The ten largest clonotypes hold 7% to 9% of the sample.

In the germline V gene, CDR1 corresponds to KGHDR and CDR2 to SFDVKD. From cysteine to phenylalanine, the CDR3 is 11 amino acids long. Only the CDR3 portion is preserved as DNA: 33 bases, with reading frame beginning at the first base. Trimming takes 7 bases from V and 5 bases from J, and the germline ends sit 7 bases apart. In the study, sorted CD4+ and CD8+ blood T cells from patients with severe aplastic anemia and from healthy subjects underwent deep sequencing of TCR repertoires. Ficoll-Paque density gradient centrifugation was used to isolate peripheral blood mononuclear cells. Before DNA extraction, CD4+ and CD8+ T cells were sorted by FACS or by magnetic beads. What the research found in general, with its limitations: Patients and healthy controls showed no significant difference in CD8+ Simpson's diversity (P=0.060). Roughly 30 CD8+ CDR3 sequences were shared between patients and controls but appeared highly expressed in patients and within their immunodominant clones.

Comments on this clonotype: There is no known antigen for this receptor. Per-base qualities were not stored, and no clone one base away is much larger.

This clonotype was sampled from a human donor with severe aplastic anemia or a healthy control (not recorded which). The sequence joins TRBV24-1 to TRBJ2-5; no D gene call is confident. Sequenced: sorted CD4+, CD8+, or CD8+CD57+ T cells (not recorded which) from PBMCs. The bases read TGTGCCACCAGCAGCCGGGAGACCCAGTACTTC. It specifies CATSSRETQYF.